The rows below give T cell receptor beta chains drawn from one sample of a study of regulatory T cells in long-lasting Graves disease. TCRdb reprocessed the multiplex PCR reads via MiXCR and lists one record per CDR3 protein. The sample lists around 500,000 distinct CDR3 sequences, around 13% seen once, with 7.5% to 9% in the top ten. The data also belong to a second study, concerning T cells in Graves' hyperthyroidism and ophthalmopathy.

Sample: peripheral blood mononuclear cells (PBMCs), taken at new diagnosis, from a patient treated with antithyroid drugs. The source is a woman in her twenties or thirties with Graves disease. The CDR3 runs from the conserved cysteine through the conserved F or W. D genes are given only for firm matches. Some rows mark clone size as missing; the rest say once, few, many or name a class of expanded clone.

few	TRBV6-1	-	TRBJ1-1	CASNPRVAAGPSFAFF	TGTGCCAGCAATCCAAGGGTGGCGGCAGGGCCTTCCTTCGCTTTCTTT
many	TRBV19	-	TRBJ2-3	CASSMVEARGTDTQYF	TGTGCCAGTAGTATGGTGGAAGCGCGGGGCACAGATACGCAGTATTTT
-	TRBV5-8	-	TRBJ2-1	CASSFILLTLNYNEQFF	TGTGCCAGCAGCTTCATCCTCCTTACCCTCAACTACAATGAGCAGTTCTTC
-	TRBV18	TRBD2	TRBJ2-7	CASSPREGLWNEQYF	TGTGCCAGCTCACCACGGGAGGGCCTTTGGAACGAGCAGTACTTC
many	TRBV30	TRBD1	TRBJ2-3	CAWSKGARSTDTQYF	TGTGCCTGGAGTAAGGGGGCGAGAAGCACAGATACGCAGTATTTT
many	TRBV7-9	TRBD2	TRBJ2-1	CASSSRLAGGYNEQFF	TGTGCCAGCAGCTCCAGACTAGCGGGAGGGTACAATGAGCAGTTCTTC
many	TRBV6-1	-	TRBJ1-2	CASSGSAYGYTF	TGTGCCAGCAGTGGGTCGGCCTATGGCTACACCTTC
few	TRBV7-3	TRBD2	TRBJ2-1	CASSLQRGSSYNEQFF	TGTGCCAGCAGCTTACAGCGGGGGAGCTCCTACAATGAGCAGTTCTTC
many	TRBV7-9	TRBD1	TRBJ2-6	CASSLVKGGAGANVLTF	TGTGCCAGCAGCTTAGTTAAAGGGGGCGCTGGGGCCAACGTCCTGACTTTC
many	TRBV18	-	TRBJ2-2	CASSPPPGELFF	TGTGCCAGCTCACCTCCTCCCGGGGAGCTGTTTTTT
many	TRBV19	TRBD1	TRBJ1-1	CASSTPGQRNTEAFF	TGTGCCAGTAGTACTCCGGGACAGCGTAACACTGAAGCTTTCTTT
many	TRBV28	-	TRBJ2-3	CASSSADRTAAPQYF	TGTGCCAGCAGTTCCGCCGATAGGACAGCTGCCCCGCAGTATTTT
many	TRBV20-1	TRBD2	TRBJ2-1	CSARIPTSGDYNEQFF	TGCAGTGCTAGAATACCCACTAGCGGAGATTACAATGAGCAGTTCTTC
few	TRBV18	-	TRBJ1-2	CASSPSKGGYTF	TGTGCCAGCTCACCTAGTAAAGGCGGCTACACCTTC
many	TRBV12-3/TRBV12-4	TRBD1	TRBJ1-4	CASSRSGQGHEKLFF	TGTGCCAGCAGCCGAAGTGGACAGGGACATGAAAAACTGTTTTTT
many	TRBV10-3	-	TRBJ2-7	CATRSPSSYEQYF	TGTGCCACCCGGTCCCCCAGCTCCTACGAGCAGTACTTC
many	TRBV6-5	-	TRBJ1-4	CASSYSTGNEKLFF	TGTGCCAGCAGTTACTCCACAGGAAATGAAAAACTGTTTTTT
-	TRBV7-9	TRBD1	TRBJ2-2	CASSEQGSTGELFF	TGTGCCAGCAGCGAACAGGGGTCCACCGGGGAGCTGTTTTTT
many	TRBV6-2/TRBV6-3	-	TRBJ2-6	CASSYVSGANVLTF	TGTGCCAGCAGTTACGTGTCTGGGGCCAACGTCCTGACTTTC
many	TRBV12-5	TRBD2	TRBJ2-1	CASGGLAGSNEQFF	TGTGCTAGTGGTGGACTAGCGGGATCCAATGAGCAGTTCTTC
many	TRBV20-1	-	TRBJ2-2	CSAWDLLNTGELFF	TGCAGTGCCTGGGACTTACTGAACACCGGGGAGCTGTTTTTT
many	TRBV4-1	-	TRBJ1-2	CASSQGPQTYYGYTF	TGCGCCAGCAGCCAAGGACCTCAGACTTACTATGGCTACACCTTC
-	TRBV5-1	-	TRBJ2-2	CASSLTRLGTGELFF	TGCGCCAGCAGCTTGACTAGACTGGGCACCGGGGAGCTGTTTTTT
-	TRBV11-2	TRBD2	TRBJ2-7	CASSPGTSGRAGEQYF	TGTGCCAGCAGCCCCGGGACTAGCGGGAGGGCCGGCGAGCAGTACTTC
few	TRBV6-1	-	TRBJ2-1	CASSSSVIRPYNEQFF	TGTGCCAGCAGTTCTAGCGTAATAAGGCCCTACAATGAGCAGTTCTTC
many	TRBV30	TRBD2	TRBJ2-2	CARRVAGSTGELFF	TGTGCCCGACGGGTAGCGGGATCAACCGGGGAGCTGTTTTTT
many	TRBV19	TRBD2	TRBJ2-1	CASSISGGSSYNEQFF	TGTGCCAGTAGTATAAGCGGCGGGAGCTCCTACAATGAGCAGTTCTTC